A single sample gave rise to the 10 T cell receptor beta chains below, sequenced in a study of T cells and Merkel cell carcinoma outcomes (dated by TCRdb to 2020 to 2021). The receptor library was made with the immunoSEQ multiplex PCR assay. TCRdb took over this immuneACCESS table, retaining in-frame rearrangements with V and J assigned. Such tables are incomplete; in checked studies, under half of the missing clones stem from an unresolved V gene, and the remainder is unexplained. The sample table lists 9,500 to 15,000 clones, around 95% of them with a count of one. Clones ranked in the top ten supply more than 0.9% of the sample. The sequencing input was tumor tissue from Merkel cell carcinoma. These receptors were collected from a human donor with Merkel cell carcinoma.

In this sample, this clone turned up once. The chain has TRBV11-2 and TRBJ2-7; 7 positions agree with TRBD1. V shed 3 bases and J 3 bases; nucleotides not matched to a gene: 14. CDR3 size: 17 residues. The V gene's germline CDR1 is SGHAT and CDR2 FQNNGV. The CDR3 bases are TGTGCCAGCAGCTTTATTAATACGGGACAGAAGCTCTACGAGCAGTACTTC. As protein: CASSFINTGQKLYEQYF. Looking up the rest from reference TRBV11-2 and TRBJ2-7 gives the full variable domain: EAGVAQSPRYKIIEKRQSVAFWCNPISGHATLYWYQQILGQGPKLLIQFQNNGVVDDSQLPKDRFSAERLKGVDSTLKIQPAKLEDSAVYLCASSFINTGQKLYEQYFGPGTRLTVT.

The rearrangement uses TRBV11-1 and TRBJ2-1; 8 bases align to TRBD2. V was clipped by 6 bases and J by 8 bases; unmatched bases: 9. Per germline, CDR1 SGHAT and CDR2 FQDESV (reference sequence). The CDR3 loop spans 14 amino acids. CDR3 bases: TGTGCCAGCAGGGTAGCGGGGTCATTTGATGAGCAGTTCTTC. It yields the protein CASRVAGSFDEQFF. The full variable domain, with the rest looked up from reference TRBV11-1 and TRBJ2-1, is EAEVAQSPRYKITEKSQAVAFWCDPISGHATLYWYRQILGQGPELLVQFQDESVVDDSQLPKDRFSAERLKGVDSTLKIQPAELGDSAMYLCASRVAGSFDEQFFGPGTRLTVL.

The J gene is TRBJ2-1, the V gene TRBV11-3; 10 bases map to TRBD2. The CDR3 contains 13 residues. CDR1 SGHNT and CDR2 YENEEA come from the germline V gene. The trim removed 7 bases at V and 9 bases at J, leaving 6 bases unmatched. The CDR3 bases are TGTGCCAGCACAGCGGGAGGGCCGGGTGAGCAGTTCTTC. Its translation is CASTAGGPGEQFF.

The chain carries TRBV21-1 and TRBJ2-3. TRBV21-1 is labeled a pseudogene. The CDR3 totals 18 residues. In nucleotides, the CDR3 is TGTGCCAGCAGCATCAAAGAGAGGGGACCCCCGCCCACAGATACGCAGTATTTT. Translation: CASSIKERGPPPTDTQYF.

This chain links TRBV4-3 with TRBJ2-1; D is possibly TRBD2 (6 bases). Germline V gene data show CDR1 as LGHNA and CDR2 as YSLEER. The CDR3 totals 15 residues. V shed 3 bases and J shed 4 bases, with 13 bases lying between them. The CDR3 DNA reads TGCGCCAGCAGCCACTCGCGGGACGTATACAATGAGCAGTTCTTC. It specifies CASSHSRDVYNEQFF.

The rearrangement uses TRBV7-9 and TRBJ2-1; D might be TRBD1 (6 bases). Per germline, CDR1 SEHNR and CDR2 FQNEAQ (reference sequence). V was pared by 2 bases and J by 7 bases, with 12 bases between. The CDR3 covers 14 residues. DNA of the CDR3: TGTGCCAGCAGCTTAAGCCAGGGGTCGAATGAGCAGTTCTTC. Amino acids: CASSLSQGSNEQFF. The complete variable domain, with remaining parts taken from reference TRBV7-9 and TRBJ2-1, reads DTGVSQNPRHKITKRGQNVTFRCDPISEHNRLYWYRQTLGQGPEFLTYFQNEAQLEKSRLLSDRFSAERPKGSFSTLEIQRTEQGDSAMYLCASSLSQGSNEQFFGPGTRLTVL.

CDR3 sequence reads: CASSLRTPGELFF. In nucleotides, the CDR3 is TGTGCCAGCAGCTTGCGGACGCCCGGGGAGCTGTTTTTT. This sequence joins TRBV7-8 and TRBJ2-2; no firm D call. Looked up from germline, CDR1 is SGHVS and CDR2 is FQNEAQ. This CDR3 contains 13 residues. Trimming shortened V by 3 bases and J by 6 bases, and 8 bases separated the two germline ends.

The chain has TRBV7-9 and TRBJ1-1; TRBD1 agrees at 7 bases. Looked up from germline, CDR1 is SEHNR and CDR2 is FQNEAQ (reference sequence). The V gene end was trimmed by 7 bases and the J gene end by 6 bases; junction bases not matched to a gene: 8. The CDR3 has 13 amino acids. The CDR3 is CASKTPGGAEAFF. In nucleotides, the CDR3 is TGTGCCAGCAAGACCCCAGGGGGGGCTGAAGCTTTCTTT.

V and J are TRBV5-1 and TRBJ2-7; the match to TRBD1 covers 8 bases. The CDR3 extends over 15 amino acids. V lost 4 bases, J lost 2 bases, and 8 bases stayed unmatched. CDR1 and CDR2 (germline): SGHRS, YFSETQ. CDR3 sequence reads: CASSGGTGQTYEQYF. The CDR3 coding sequence is TGCGCCAGCAGCGGGGGGACAGGTCAAACCTACGAGCAGTACTTC.

V is TRBV29-1 and J is TRBJ2-7; D not certain. Germline V gene data show CDR1 as SQVTM and CDR2 as ANQGSEA. The germline V and J ends were trimmed by 5 bases and 3 bases, with 8 bases remaining between them. This CDR3 contains 11 residues. This CDR3 reads CSVLLSYEQYF. The CDR3 DNA is TGCAGCGTTCTACTTAGCTACGAGCAGTACTTC.